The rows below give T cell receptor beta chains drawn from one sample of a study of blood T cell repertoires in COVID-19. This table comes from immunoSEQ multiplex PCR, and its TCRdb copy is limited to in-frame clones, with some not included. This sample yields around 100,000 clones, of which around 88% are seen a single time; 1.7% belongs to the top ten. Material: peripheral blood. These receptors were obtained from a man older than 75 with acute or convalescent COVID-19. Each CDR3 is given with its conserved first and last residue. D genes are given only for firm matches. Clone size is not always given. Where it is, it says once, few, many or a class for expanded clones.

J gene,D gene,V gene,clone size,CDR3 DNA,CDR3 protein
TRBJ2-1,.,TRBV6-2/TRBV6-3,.,TGTGCCAGCAGTTGGAGACTAGGCAATGAGCAGTTCTTC,CASSWRLGNEQFF
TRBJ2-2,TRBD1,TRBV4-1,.,TGCGCCAGCAACCCCACCGGGACAGGGGGGTTCGGGGAGCTGTTTTTT,CASNPTGTGGFGELFF
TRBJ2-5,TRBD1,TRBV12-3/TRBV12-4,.,TGTGCCAGCATGGGACAGGGTAGGGAGACCCAGTACTTC,CASMGQGRETQYF
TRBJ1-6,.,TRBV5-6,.,TGTGCCAGCAGCGCCCCCGGGACCTATAATTCACCCCTCCACTTT,CASSAPGTYNSPLHF
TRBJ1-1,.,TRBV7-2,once,TGTGCCAGCAGCTCAGGGATTGCGGACACTGAAGCTTTCTTT,CASSSGIADTEAFF
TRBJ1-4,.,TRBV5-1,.,TGCGCCAGCAGCCCCTTTGGGGCGCCGAATGAAAAACTGTTTTTT,CASSPFGAPNEKLFF
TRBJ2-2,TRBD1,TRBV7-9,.,TGTGCCAGCAGCTATCGGACAGGGGGGAACACCGGGGAGCTGTTTTTT,CASSYRTGGNTGELFF
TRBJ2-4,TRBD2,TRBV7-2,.,TGTGCCAGCAGGCCAGCGGGACTAGCTAACATTCAGTACTTC,CASRPAGLANIQYF
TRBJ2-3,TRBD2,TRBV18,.,TGTGCCAGCTCACCACTTAGTAGCGGGAGCTCAGATACGCAGTATTTT,CASSPLSSGSSDTQYF
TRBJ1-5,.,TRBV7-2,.,TGTGCCAGCAGCCGCGGAGTTAATAGCAATCAGCCCCAGCATTTT,CASSRGVNSNQPQHF
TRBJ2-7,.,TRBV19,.,TGTGCCAGTAGTTCCTCCGGGTACGAGCAGTACTTC,CASSSSGYEQYF
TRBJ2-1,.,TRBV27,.,TGTGCCAGCAGTCCCTCCCCCCAAAGGCGAGGCTACTCCTACAATGAGCAGTTCTTC,CASSPSPQRRGYSYNEQFF
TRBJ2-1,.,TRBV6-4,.,TGTGCCAGCAGTGACTTGACTAACAAGCAGTTCTTC,CASSDLTNKQFF
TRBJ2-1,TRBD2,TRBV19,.,TGTGCCAGTAGCGACCGGAGCGGGAGTAACAATGAGCAGTTCTTC,CASSDRSGSNNEQFF
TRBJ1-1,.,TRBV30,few,TGTGCCTGGAGGGACAGAGAGTATGAAGCTTTCTTT,CAWRDREYEAFF
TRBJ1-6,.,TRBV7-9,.,TGTGCCAGCAGCACGACGGGTACCTCCTATAATTCACCCCTCCACTTT,CASSTTGTSYNSPLHF
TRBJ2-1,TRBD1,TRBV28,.,TGTGCCAGCAGTACAGGGGTAGGGCGGAATGAGCAGTTCTTC,CASSTGVGRNEQFF
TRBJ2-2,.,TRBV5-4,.,TGTGCCAGCAGCCTCGGGACTCTTAACACCGGGGAGCTGTTTTTT,CASSLGTLNTGELFF
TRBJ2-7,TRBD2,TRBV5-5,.,TGTACCAGCAGCTTGACTAGCGGGAGGAACGAGCAGTACTTC,CTSSLTSGRNEQYF
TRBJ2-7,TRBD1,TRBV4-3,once,TGCGCCAGCAGCCGGGACAGGGGGCTTGAGCAGTACTTC,CASSRDRGLEQYF
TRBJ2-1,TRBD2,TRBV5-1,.,TGCGCCAGCAGCTGGACTAGCGGGAGCAATGAGCAGTTCTTC,CASSWTSGSNEQFF
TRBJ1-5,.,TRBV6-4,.,TGTGCCAGCAGTGGGGAGGGGTTTTATCAGCCCCAGCATTTT,CASSGEGFYQPQHF